The TCR beta chain described here comes from a study of T cell responses to AZD1222 COVID-19 vaccine. The CDR3 has 16 amino acids. Germline V gene data show CDR1 as SGHTA and CDR2 as FQGTGA. V lost 5 bases, J lost 4 bases, and 7 bases stayed unmatched. Assay: immunoSEQ multiplex PCR; the TCRdb copy retains only in-frame clones and omits some. The profile shows about 150,000 clones, roughly nine tenths of them singletons. The clonotype originates from an adult who received the MenACWY meningococcal vaccine as a control. The specimen comprised peripheral blood, sampled 28 days after the second dose of the MenACWY control vaccine. V is TRBV7-3 and J is TRBJ2-1; 11 nucleotides agree with TRBD2. The CDR3 DNA reads TGTGCCAGCAGCCCGGTAGCGGGAGGGCGTTACAATGAGCAGTTCTTC. Protein sequence: CASSPVAGGRYNEQFF.